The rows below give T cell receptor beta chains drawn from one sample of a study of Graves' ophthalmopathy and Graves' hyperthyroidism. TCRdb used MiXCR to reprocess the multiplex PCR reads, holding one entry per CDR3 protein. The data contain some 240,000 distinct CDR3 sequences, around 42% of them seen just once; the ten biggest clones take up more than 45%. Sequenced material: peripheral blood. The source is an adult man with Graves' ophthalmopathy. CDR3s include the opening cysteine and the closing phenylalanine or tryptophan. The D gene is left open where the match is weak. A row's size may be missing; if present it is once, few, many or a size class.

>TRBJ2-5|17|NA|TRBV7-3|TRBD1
CASSSPDRGRARETQYF
TGTGCCAGCAGCTCCCCGGACAGGGGGAGGGCGCGGGAGACCCAGTACTTC
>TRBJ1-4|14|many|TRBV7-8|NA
CASSLGGTNEKLFF
TGTGCCAGCAGCTTGGGGGGGACGAATGAAAAACTGTTTTTT
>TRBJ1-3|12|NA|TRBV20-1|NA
CSVEVSGNTIYF
TGCAGTGTAGAAGTCTCTGGAAACACCATATATTTT
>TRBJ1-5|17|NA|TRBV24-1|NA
CATSDSQGKRGNQPQHF
TGTGCCACCAGTGATTCCCAGGGGAAGAGGGGCAATCAGCCCCAGCATTTT
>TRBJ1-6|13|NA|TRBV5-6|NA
CASSSVPNSPLHF
TGTGCCAGCAGCTCGGTCCCAAATTCACCCCTCCACTTT
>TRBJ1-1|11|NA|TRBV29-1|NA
CSTDGDTEAFF
TGCAGCACTGACGGGGACACTGAAGCTTTCTTT
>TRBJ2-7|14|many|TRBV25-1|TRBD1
CASSEAGTGYEQYF
TGTGCCAGCAGTGAAGCAGGGACAGGCTACGAGCAGTACTTC
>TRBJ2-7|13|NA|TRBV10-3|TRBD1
CATTDRVSYEQYF
TGTGCCACCACGGACAGGGTTTCCTACGAGCAGTACTTC
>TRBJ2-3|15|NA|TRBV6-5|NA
CASSLGGSSTDTQYF
TGTGCCAGCAGCCTGGGGGGCTCTAGCACAGATACGCAGTATTTT
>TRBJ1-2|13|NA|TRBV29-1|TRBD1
CSVEEGTAYGYTF
TGCAGCGTTGAAGAGGGGACAGCCTATGGCTACACCTTC
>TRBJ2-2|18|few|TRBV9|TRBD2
CASSIRSGTSGRTGELFF
TGTGCCAGCAGCATACGCTCAGGGACTAGCGGGAGGACCGGGGAGCTGTTTTTT
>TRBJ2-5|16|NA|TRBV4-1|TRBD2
CASSQAISGTQETQYF
TGCGCCAGCAGCCAAGCAATTAGCGGGACACAAGAGACCCAGTACTTC
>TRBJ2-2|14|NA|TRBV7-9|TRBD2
CASSLRGETGELFF
TGTGCCAGCAGCTTACGGGGGGAGACCGGGGAGCTGTTTTTT
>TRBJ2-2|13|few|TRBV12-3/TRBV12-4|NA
CASSFGGTGELFF
TGTGCCAGCAGCTTTGGAGGGACCGGGGAGCTGTTTTTT
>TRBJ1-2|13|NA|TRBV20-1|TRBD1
CSAHPGQGGGYTF
TGCAGTGCGCATCCGGGACAGGGAGGGGGCTACACCTTC
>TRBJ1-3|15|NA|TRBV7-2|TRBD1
CASRQDRGLGNTIYF
TGCGCCAGCAGACAGGACAGGGGCCTTGGAAACACCATATATTTT
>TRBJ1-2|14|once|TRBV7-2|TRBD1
CASSSPGGSGGYTF
TGTGCCAGCAGCTCCCCAGGGGGCTCAGGGGGCTACACCTTC
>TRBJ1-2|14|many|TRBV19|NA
CATELTGGEDGYTF
TGTGCCACGGAGTTGACAGGTGGGGAAGATGGCTACACCTTC
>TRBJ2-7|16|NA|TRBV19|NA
CAWSTAETSGSYEQYF
TGTGCCTGGAGTACCGCGGAGACTAGTGGAAGCTACGAGCAGTACTTC
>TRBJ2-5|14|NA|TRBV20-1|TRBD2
CSASPMGLEETQYF
TGCAGTGCCTCCCCTATGGGACTAGAAGAGACCCAGTACTTC
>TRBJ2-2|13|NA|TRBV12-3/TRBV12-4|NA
CASSLGYAGELFF
TGTGCCAGCAGTTTGGGGTACGCCGGGGAGCTGTTTTTT
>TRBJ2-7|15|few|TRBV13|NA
CASRQRGRSSYEQYF
TGTGCCAGCAGACAAAGGGGCCGCAGCTCCTACGAGCAGTACTTC
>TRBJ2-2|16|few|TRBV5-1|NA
CASSLVGGMDTGELFF
TGCGCCAGCAGCTTGGTGGGGGGCATGGACACCGGGGAGCTGTTTTTT
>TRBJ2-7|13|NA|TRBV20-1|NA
CSARGRLSYEQYF
TGCAGTGCTAGAGGGCGGCTGTCCTACGAGCAGTACTTC
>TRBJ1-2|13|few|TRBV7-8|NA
CASSQDNNYGYTF
TGTGCCAGCAGTCAGGACAACAACTATGGCTACACCTTC
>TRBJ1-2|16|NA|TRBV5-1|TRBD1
CASSPGVGTVFYGYTF
TGCGCCAGCAGCCCCGGTGTGGGGACAGTCTTCTATGGCTACACCTTC
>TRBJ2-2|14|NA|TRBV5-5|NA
CASSLAWHTGELFF
TGTGCCAGCAGCCTAGCCTGGCACACCGGGGAGCTGTTTTTT
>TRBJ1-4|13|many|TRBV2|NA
CASRRQTNEKLFF
TGTGCCAGCCGCAGACAGACTAATGAAAAACTGTTTTTT
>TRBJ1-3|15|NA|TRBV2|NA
CASSSTADRGDTIYF
TGTGCCAGCAGTTCAACAGCCGACCGGGGAGACACCATATATTTT
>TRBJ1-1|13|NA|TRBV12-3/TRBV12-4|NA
CASSLGIGVEAFF
TGTGCCAGCAGCTTGGGAATCGGGGTTGAAGCTTTCTTT
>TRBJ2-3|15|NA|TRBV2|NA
CASSETTGSTDTQYF
TGCGCCAGCAGTGAGACCACAGGGAGCACAGATACGCAGTATTTT